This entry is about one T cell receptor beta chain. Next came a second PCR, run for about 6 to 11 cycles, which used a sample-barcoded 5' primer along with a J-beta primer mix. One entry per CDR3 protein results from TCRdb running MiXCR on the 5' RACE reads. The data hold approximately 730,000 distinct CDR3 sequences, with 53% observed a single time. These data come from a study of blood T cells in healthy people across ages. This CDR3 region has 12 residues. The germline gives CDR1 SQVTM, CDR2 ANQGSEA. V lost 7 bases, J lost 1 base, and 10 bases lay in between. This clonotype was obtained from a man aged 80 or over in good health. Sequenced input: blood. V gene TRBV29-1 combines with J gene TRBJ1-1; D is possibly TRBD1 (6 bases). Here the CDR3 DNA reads TGCAGCGGGAAGGACAGGAACACTGAAGCTTTCTTT. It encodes CSGKDRNTEAFF.